This TCR beta chain is drawn from a study of neurological immune-mediated disorders. Regarding the study as a whole: Private repertoires in all groups were suggested, as expanded clones shared no CDR3 amino acid sequences across subjects. The highest TCR clonal expansion occurred in HTLV-1-associated myelopathy; multiple sclerosis fell below healthy controls.

The CDR3 totals 15 residues. The V segment lost 6 bases and the J segment 4 bases; nucleotides outside the gene matches: 8. Germline assignment: CDR1 SNHLY and CDR2 FYNNEI. A total of 2 million PBMCs stored at -80 degrees C provided the unsorted libraries. Synthesis of cDNA was carried out by template-switch 5'RACE. The reaction used 10-nucleotide random UMIs. Using its own MiXCR run on the 5' RACE reads, TCRdb lists one record per CDR3 protein. The table has roughly 13,000 distinct CDR3 sequences, less than 11% seen once; the top ten hold under 30%. This clonotype was picked up many times. Its antigen is unknown.

The TCR was taken from a woman aged 40 to 49 in good health. Sequencing input: PBMCs. The chain joins TRBV2 to TRBJ2-4; 8 nucleotides line up with TRBD1. CDR3 residues: CASRDTRTGKNIQYF. In DNA, the CDR3 is TGTGCCAGCAGGGATACTAGGACAGGGAAAAACATTCAGTACTTC.